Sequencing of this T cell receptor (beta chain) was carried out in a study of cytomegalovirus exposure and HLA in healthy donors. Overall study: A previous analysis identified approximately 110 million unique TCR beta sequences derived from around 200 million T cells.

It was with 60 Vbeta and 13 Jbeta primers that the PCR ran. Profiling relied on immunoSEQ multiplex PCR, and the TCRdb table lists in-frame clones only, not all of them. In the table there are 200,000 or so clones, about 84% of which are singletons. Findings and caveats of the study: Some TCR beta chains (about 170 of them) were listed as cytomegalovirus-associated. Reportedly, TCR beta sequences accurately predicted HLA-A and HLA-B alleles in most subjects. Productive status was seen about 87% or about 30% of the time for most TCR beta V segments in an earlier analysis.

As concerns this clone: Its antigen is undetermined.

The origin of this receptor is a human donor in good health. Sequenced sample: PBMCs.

In nucleotides, the CDR3 is TGTGCCAGCTCCCGCACTGATAGCTCCTACAATGAGCAGTTCTTC. It yields the protein CASSRTDSSYNEQFF. The rearrangement links TRBV18 to TRBJ2-1, with D unresolved. Trimming took off 6 bases at V and 0 bases at J, with 12 bases between the two ends. Germline values: CDR1 KGHSH, CDR2 LQKENI. The CDR3 runs 15 residues.